The 32 T cell receptor beta chains reported below all come from one sample, sequenced in a study of control samples from healthy donors and cancer patients (TCRdb year 2020). The protocol used for the library was the immunoSEQ multiplex PCR assay. This immuneACCESS table, as held by TCRdb, lists in-frame sequences with V and J called but not all clones. Of the missing ones, under half trace to an unresolved V gene in checked studies; the others have no known cause. The sample profile shows 90,000 to 150,000 clones; about 83% of them were found once. The ten largest clones take up about 12% of the sample. What was sequenced was blood. These receptors all stem from a man aged 25 to 45 in good health.

The chain has TRBV18 and TRBJ2-1; TRBD1 aligns across 8 bases. Germline V gene data show CDR1 as KGHSH and CDR2 as LQKENI. Trimming took 2 bases from V and 8 from J; bases not matched to a gene: 11. This CDR3 is built from 16 residues. The CDR3 coding sequence is TGTGCCAGCTCACCAAATTCCCAGGGGGCAGGTGATGAGCAGTTCTTC. Translation: CASSPNSQGAGDEQFF. The whole variable domain, filled in from reference TRBV18 and TRBJ2-1, reads NAGVMQNPRHLVRRRGQEARLRCSPMKGHSHVYWYRQLPEEGLKFMVYLQKENIIDESGMPKERFSAEFPKEGPSILRIQQVVRGDSAAYFCASSPNSQGAGDEQFFGPGTRLTVL.

J is TRBJ2-3 and V is TRBV4-1; 11 nucleotides agree with TRBD2. Germline trimming cut 4 bases from V and 7 bases from J; bases unmatched to any gene: 13. Germline CDR1 reads MGHRA; CDR2 reads YSYEKL. There are 17 residues in the CDR3. The CDR3 loop reads CASSLDSGGAGFNTQYF. As DNA, the CDR3 is TGCGCCAGCAGCCTGGATAGCGGGGGGGCAGGTTTTAATACGCAGTATTTT.

V and J are TRBV24-1 and TRBJ2-1, with TRBD1 matching 8 bases. Germline V gene data show CDR1 as KGHDR and CDR2 as SFDVKD. J gave up 7 bases and V 9 bases, and 7 bases lay outside the gene matches. This CDR3 spans 13 amino acids. CDR3: CATRQGMGNEQFF. The CDR3 coding sequence is TGTGCCACCCGACAGGGGATGGGGAATGAGCAGTTCTTC.

This chain uses TRBV19 with TRBJ2-2; TRBD2 might be the D (5 bases). With 3 bases removed from V and 3 bases from J, the gap between germline ends came to 8 bases. Germline CDR1 and CDR2: LNHDA and SQIVND (reference sequence). The CDR3 totals 14 residues. CDR3 coding DNA: TGTGCCAGTAGTATCGAGGGCGACACCGGGGAGCTGTTTTTT. Its protein is CASSIEGDTGELFF.

This chain connects TRBV24-1 to TRBJ1-1, with D unresolved. Trimming left V 4 bases short and J 8 bases short, with 13 bases between. This CDR3 has 13 residues. Germline V gives CDR1 KGHDR, CDR2 SFDVKD. The CDR3 region is CATSDPGTYEAFF. The DNA for the CDR3 is TGTGCCACCAGTGACCCTGGAACCTACGAAGCTTTCTTT.

This clone showed up just once. The rearrangement joins TRBV28 to TRBJ2-7, with TRBD1 identical over 7 bases. CDR3 length: 12 residues. Germline lookup yields CDR1 MDHEN and CDR2 SYDVKM. Trimming removed 8 bases from V and 7 bases from J; junction bases left unmatched: 8. The DNA of the CDR3 is TGTGCCAGCGGTGACAGGGTGAAGGAGCAGTACGTC. It is translated as CASGDRVKEQYV.

V gene TRBV29-1 combines with J gene TRBJ1-3; unclear D gene. The V end was cut by 0 bases, the J end by 0 bases, with 9 bases between. CDR3 length: 15 amino acids. Per the germline V gene, CDR1 is SQVTM and CDR2 is ANQGSEA. This chain's CDR3 is CSVEDGGDSGNTIYF. CDR3 DNA sequence: TGCAGCGTTGAAGACGGTGGGGACTCTGGAAACACCATATATTTT.

The chain links TRBV11-2 to TRBJ2-5, with D possibly matching TRBD2 (6 bases). Germline CDR1 reads SGHAT; CDR2 reads FQNNGV. This CDR3 region has 16 residues. The ends were cut back, 6 bases at V and 2 bases at J, with 19 bases in the middle. The CDR3 DNA follows: TGTGCCAGCAGATTGGTGGCTGGGAGGCCGCAAGAGACCCAGTACTTC. It specifies CASRLVAGRPQETQYF.

This clone has just one count. The genes are TRBV5-4 and TRBJ1-2; 7 nucleotides align to TRBD1. Germline loops: CDR1 SGHNT, CDR2 YYREEE (reference sequence). The CDR3 is 13 amino acids. J lost 6 bases, V lost 4 bases, and 6 bases had no gene match. CDR3 protein: CASSGLQGNGYTF. The CDR3 region has the DNA TGTGCCAGCAGCGGTCTACAGGGGAATGGCTACACCTTC. The full variable domain, completed using reference TRBV5-4 and TRBJ1-2, is ETGVTQSPTHLIKTRGQQVTLRCSSQSGHNTVSWYQQALGQGPQFIFQYYREEENGRGNFPPRFSGLQFPNYSSELNVNALELDDSALYLCASSGLQGNGYTFGSGTRLTVV.

This chain uses TRBV11-1 with TRBJ1-1, with 8 bases that match TRBD1. The CDR3 has 15 residues. Trimming at V came to 5 bases and at J to 4 bases, leaving 9 bases not matched to a gene. Germline V CDR1 and CDR2: SGHAT, FQDESV (reference sequence). Here the CDR3 DNA reads TGTGCCAGCAGCCCTGGACAGGGCGAAATCACTGAAGCTTTCTTT. It yields the protein CASSPGQGEITEAFF.

As regards this clone: The same CDR3 also results from other DNA sequences found in this sample. The chain is built from TRBV12-3 or TRBV12-4 and TRBJ1-5; no firm D call. V dropped 3 bases and J dropped 5 bases, with 8 bases sitting between them. CDR3 size: 13 residues. This CDR3 is CASSFTGDQPQHF. The CDR3, as DNA: TGTGCCAGCAGTTTCACGGGTGATCAGCCCCAGCATTTT.

This clone has a handful of counts. The chain is built from TRBV28 and TRBJ1-2, with 8 bases matching TRBD1. The CDR3 contains 16 residues. The trim removed 3 bases at V and 3 bases at J, leaving 9 bases unmatched. Germline V lookup: CDR1 MDHEN, CDR2 SYDVKM. The CDR3 here is CASSLLRQGYHYGYTF. CDR3 bases: TGTGCCAGCAGTTTGCTCCGACAGGGGTATCACTATGGCTACACCTTC.

V and J are TRBV2 and TRBJ2-7; TRBD2 matches 10 bases. V shed 4 bases, J shed 3 bases, and the junction held 3 bases outside the gene matches. Germline V gene sequence: CDR1 SNHLY, CDR2 FYNNEI. This CDR3 region has 14 residues. The CDR3 coding sequence is TGTGCCAGCAGTGGAGCGGGGGGGCTCTACGAGCAGTACTTC. Translating gives CASSGAGGLYEQYF.

V usage is TRBV4-2 and J usage is TRBJ1-1; D gene uncertain. Trimming shortened V by 3 bases and J by 2 bases, and 10 bases separated the two germline ends. The germline V gene encodes CDR1 LGHNA and CDR2 YNFKEQ. The CDR3 runs 14 residues. CDR3 amino acids: CASSQEHRNTEAFF. The CDR3, as DNA: TGTGCCAGCAGCCAGGAACACAGAAACACTGAAGCTTTCTTT.

This clone has more than one count but fewer than ten. The chain recombines TRBV30 with TRBJ1-2; tentatively, D is TRBD1 (5 bases). CDR1 is GTSNPN and CDR2 is SVGIG in the germline V gene (reference sequence). This CDR3 has 14 amino acids. V was shortened by 1 base and J by 6 bases, with 15 bases between the two germline ends. The DNA for the CDR3 is TGTGCCTGGAGTGCCGGGGCCCGCTTTCATGGCTACACCTTC. Protein product: CAWSAGARFHGYTF.

This clone appeared a single time. The CDR3 spells CASKESPDTAYEQYV. The CDR3 coding sequence is TGTGCCAGCAAGGAGTCACCGGACACCGCCTACGAGCAGTACGTC. The chain uses TRBV6-5 and TRBJ2-7; a weak D match, TRBD1 (5 bases). The CDR3 extends over 15 amino acids. Looked up from germline, CDR1 is MNHEY and CDR2 is SVGAGI. V was shortened by 7 bases and J by 2 bases, with 18 bases between the two germline ends.

As DNA, the CDR3 is TGTGCCAGCAGGCCGGGGGGGCTGAACGGGGAGCTGTTTTTT. It specifies CASRPGGLNGELFF. The chain employs TRBV6-5 and TRBJ2-2; 8 bases line up with TRBD2. The CDR3 contains 14 residues. Germline V CDR1 and CDR2: MNHEY, SVGAGI. The V and J ends lost 6 bases and 7 bases, in that order; junction bases with no gene match: 7.

CDR3 bases: TGTGCCAGCACCCCGACAGGGAATAGGAATCAGCCCCAGCATTTT. It yields the protein CASTPTGNRNQPQHF. V is TRBV2 and J is TRBJ1-5; TRBD1 aligns across 7 bases. The CDR3 contains 15 residues. V dropped 7 bases and J dropped 4; count of bases not matched to a gene: 10. The germline gives CDR1 SNHLY, CDR2 FYNNEI.

The chain recombines TRBV29-1 with TRBJ1-1; TRBD1 might be the D (6 bases). The ends were cut back, 6 bases at V and 0 bases at J, with 11 bases in the middle. Germline CDR1 and CDR2: SQVTM and ANQGSEA. The CDR3 has 13 amino acids. CDR3 in DNA: TGCAGCGTCGGACAGTTGATGAACACTGAAGCTTTCTTT. Translation: CSVGQLMNTEAFF.

V usage is TRBV11-3 and J usage is TRBJ2-2, with 11 bases lining up with TRBD1. The junction had 8 bases not matched to a gene; V was cut back by 5 bases and J by 6 bases. The germline gives CDR1 SGHNT, CDR2 YENEEA. The CDR3 is made up of 16 amino acids. CDR3 bases: TGTGCCAGCAGCCCCCGTTGGGGACAGGGGGCCGGGGAGCTGTTTTTT. This gives the protein CASSPRWGQGAGELFF.

The chain is built from TRBV5-1 and TRBJ2-1, with D tentatively TRBD1 (6 bases). CDR1 is SGHRS, CDR2 YFSETQ, per germline. There are 15 residues in the CDR3. V was shortened by 4 bases and J by 3 bases, with 14 bases between the two germline ends. The CDR3 DNA reads TGCGCCAGCAGCCAGGGGAATTCAGACTACAATGAGCAGTTCTTC. Translation: CASSQGNSDYNEQFF.

This chain joins TRBV10-3 and TRBJ2-7, with TRBD1 matching 11 bases. From germline, CDR1 is ENHRY and CDR2 SYGVKD. V gave up 6 bases and J gave up 3 bases; unmatched junction bases: 4. This CDR3 region has 14 residues. This CDR3 is CAIRPGQGDYEQYF. The CDR3 nucleotides read TGTGCCATCAGACCGGGACAGGGGGACTACGAGCAGTACTTC.

In this sample, this clone turned up a few times. This chain links TRBV5-1 with TRBJ2-3; TRBD1 matches 7 bases. Germline CDR1 reads SGHRS; CDR2 reads YFSETQ. CDR3 length: 15 amino acids. V was clipped by 7 bases and J by 0 bases; unmatched bases: 8. The DNA for the CDR3 is TGCGCCAGCGGCACAGGGGCGCTAAGCACAGATACGCAGTATTTT. This translates into CASGTGALSTDTQYF.

V usage is TRBV24-1 and J usage is TRBJ2-3; D unclear. The CDR3 is 15 amino acids. Trimming removed 3 bases from V and 1 base from J, with 10 bases in between. Germline V CDR1 and CDR2: KGHDR, SFDVKD. The CDR3, as DNA: TGTGCCACCAGTGATCCTGCTTCGGGCACAGATACGCAGTATTTT. This codes for CATSDPASGTDTQYF.

The V gene is TRBV15, the J gene TRBJ2-1, with TRBD2 matching 9 bases. The CDR3 loop spans 16 amino acids. The V and J ends lost 0 bases and 6 bases, in that order; junction bases with no gene match: 6. Looked up from germline, CDR1 is LNHNV and CDR2 is YYDKDF (reference sequence). CDR3 DNA: TGTGCCACCAGCAGAGATGGCGGGGGGGCCGTCAATGAGCAGTTCTTC. Encoded protein: CATSRDGGGAVNEQFF.

In its sample, this clone was seen a few times. CDR3 in amino acids: CATSDGASGNTIYF. DNA of the CDR3: TGTGCCACCAGCGACGGGGCCTCTGGAAACACCATATATTTT. The chain couples TRBV15 to TRBJ1-3; possibly TRBD1 for D (5 bases). V was pared by 5 bases and J by 0 bases, with 8 bases between. The CDR3 runs to 14 residues. Germline-derived CDR1 and CDR2 are LNHNV and YYDKDF (reference sequence).

The chain recombines TRBV9 with TRBJ2-2, with 8 bases aligning to TRBD1. The CDR3 has 16 residues. Looked up from germline, CDR1 is SGDLS and CDR2 is YYNGEE. Germline trimming cut 3 bases from V and 4 bases from J; bases unmatched to any gene: 8. The CDR3 loop is CASSAWTGSFTGELFF. The CDR3 DNA reads as TGTGCCAGCAGCGCCTGGACAGGGTCGTTCACCGGGGAGCTGTTTTTT.

The chain uses TRBV5-6 and TRBJ1-6; perhaps TRBD1 as D (5 bases). This CDR3 comprises 13 residues. Germline V gives CDR1 SGHDT, CDR2 YYEEEE. The V and J ends lost 5 bases and 3 bases respectively, with 6 bases between them. CDR3: CASRRGYNSPLHF. The CDR3 DNA sequence: TGTGCCAGCAGGAGGGGCTATAATTCACCCCTCCACTTT.

The chain is built from TRBV7-9 and TRBJ2-6; D call uncertain. Germline CDR1 SEHNR, CDR2 FQNEAQ (reference sequence). The V and J ends lost 6 bases and 0 bases respectively, with 12 bases between them. This CDR3 comprises 16 residues. This CDR3 reads CASSQLALSGANVLTF. In DNA form, the CDR3 reads TGTGCCAGCAGTCAACTTGCCCTCTCTGGGGCCAACGTCCTGACTTTC.

V and J are TRBV7-2 and TRBJ1-1; the match to TRBD1 covers 7 bases. CDR3 length equals 14 residues. With 5 bases clipped from V and 0 bases from J, the junction kept 3 bases outside the gene matches. The germline CDR1 and CDR2 sequences are SGHTA and FQGNSA. The CDR3 is CASSQTGMNTEAFF. The CDR3, as DNA: TGTGCCAGCAGCCAGACAGGGATGAACACTGAAGCTTTCTTT.

This sequence joins TRBV18 and TRBJ1-2, with D possibly being TRBD1 (5 bases). Trimming removed 6 bases from V and 4 bases from J, with 9 bases in between. In germline, CDR1 is KGHSH, CDR2 LQKENI. CDR3 length: 12 amino acids. The CDR3 protein is CASSSGSYGYTF. CDR3 nucleotide sequence: TGTGCCAGCTCTTCAGGGAGCTATGGCTACACCTTC.

About this clone: It is unclear where the CDR3 begins or ends on the DNA, so no DNA is shown, and the CDR3 is as TCRdb lists it. V is TRBV11-2 and J is TRBJ1-1; no check of the table's D call, TRBD1, against the DNA was made. The germline CDR1 and CDR2 sequences are SGHAT and FQNNGV. The CDR3 has 13 residues if both end residues are counted. CDR3 in amino acids: CASSLVGQGSGFF.